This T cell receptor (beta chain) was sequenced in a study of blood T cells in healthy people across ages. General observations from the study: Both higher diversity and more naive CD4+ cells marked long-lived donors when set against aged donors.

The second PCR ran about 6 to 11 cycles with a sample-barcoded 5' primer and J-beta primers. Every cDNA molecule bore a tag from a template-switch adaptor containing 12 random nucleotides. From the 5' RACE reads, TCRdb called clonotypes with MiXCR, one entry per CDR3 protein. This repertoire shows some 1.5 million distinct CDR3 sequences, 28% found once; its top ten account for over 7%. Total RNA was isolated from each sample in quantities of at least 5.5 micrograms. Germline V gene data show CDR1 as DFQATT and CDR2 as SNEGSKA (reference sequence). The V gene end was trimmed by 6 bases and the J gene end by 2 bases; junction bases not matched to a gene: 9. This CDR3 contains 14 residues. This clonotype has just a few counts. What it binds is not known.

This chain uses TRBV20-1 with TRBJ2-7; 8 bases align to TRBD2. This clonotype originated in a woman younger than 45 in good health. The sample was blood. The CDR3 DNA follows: TGCAGTGCGGCGCCAACTAGCGGAGCCTACGAGCAGTACTTC. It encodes CSAAPTSGAYEQYF.